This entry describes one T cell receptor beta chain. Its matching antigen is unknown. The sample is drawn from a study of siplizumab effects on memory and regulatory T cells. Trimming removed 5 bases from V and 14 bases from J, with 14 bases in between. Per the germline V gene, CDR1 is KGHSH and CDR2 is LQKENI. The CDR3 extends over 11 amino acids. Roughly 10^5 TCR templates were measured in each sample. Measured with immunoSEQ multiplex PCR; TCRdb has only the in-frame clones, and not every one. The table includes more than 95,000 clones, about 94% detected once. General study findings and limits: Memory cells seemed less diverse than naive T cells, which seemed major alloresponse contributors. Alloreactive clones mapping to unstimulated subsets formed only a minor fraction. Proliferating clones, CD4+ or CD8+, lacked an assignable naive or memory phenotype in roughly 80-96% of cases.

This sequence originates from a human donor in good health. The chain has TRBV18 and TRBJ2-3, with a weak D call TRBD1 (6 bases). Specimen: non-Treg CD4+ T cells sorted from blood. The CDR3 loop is CASSSQGLPYF. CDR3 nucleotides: TGTGCCAGCTCATCCCAGGGGTTGCCGTATTTT. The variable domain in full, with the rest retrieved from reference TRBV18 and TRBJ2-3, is NAGVMQNPRHLVRRRGQEARLRCSPMKGHSHVYWYRQLPEEGLKFMVYLQKENIIDESGMPKERFSAEFPKEGPSILRIQQVVRGDSAAYFCASSSQGLPYFGPGTRLTVL.